This T cell receptor beta chain was captured in a study of Ad26.COV2.S vaccination and SARS-CoV-2 variants. For the study at large: Dosing was one shot or two shots 56 days apart. Findings of the study overall: Post-vaccination breadth of spike-specific CD8+ and CD4+ T cell responses was reportedly substantial. Measurement of non-spike TCR breadth gave similar results in vaccine and placebo recipients.

Treatment noted: over 15 received Ad26.COV2.S at low or high dose, single or two shots; five or six received placebo; per-sample allocation not given. Following the first vaccine or placebo injection, samples were taken on day 63. Participants' vaccine, an Ad26 vector, delivered Wuhan-strain SARS-CoV-2 spike. Points on this clone: Its antigen is currently unknown.

This table comes from immunoSEQ multiplex PCR, and its TCRdb copy is limited to in-frame clones, with some not included. In the table there are fewer than 500,000 clones, approximately 89% of which are singletons. V shed 3 bases and J shed 1 base, with 9 bases lying between them. There are 14 residues in the CDR3. The germline gives CDR1 MGHRA, CDR2 YSYEKL. Sequencing used peripheral blood, obtained in a trial of Ad26.COV2.S vaccine versus placebo. This receptor was taken from a person between 18 and 65 years old who received the Ad26.COV2.S COVID-19 vaccine or a placebo. The chain uses TRBV4-1 and TRBJ2-5; perhaps TRBD2 as D (6 bases). The CDR3 is CASSQTSFQETQYF. The CDR3 DNA sequence: TGCGCCAGCAGCCAGACTAGTTTCCAAGAGACCCAGTACTTC.